These 15 T cell receptor beta chains were all obtained from the same sample, sequenced in a study of blood T cell repertoires in COVID-19. Produced via immunoSEQ multiplex PCR; TCRdb's table is partial and in-frame only. The sample carries 200,000 to 300,000 clones, around 80% recorded once. Sequencing was done on a sample of peripheral blood. The receptors were gathered from a woman at least 80 years old with acute or convalescent COVID-19.

The CDR3 coding sequence is TGTGCCAGTAGTATCCCAGCGGGAGGGAACACCGGGGAGCTGTTTTTT. Its translation is CASSIPAGGNTGELFF. The chain recombines TRBV19 with TRBJ2-2; TRBD2 matches at 9 bases. Losses at the gene ends were 3 bases for V and 1 base for J; bases not matched to a gene: 3. The CDR3 length is 16 residues. Germline values: CDR1 LNHDA, CDR2 SQIVND (reference sequence).

CDR3 region: CASRSTGKDTEAFF. As DNA, the CDR3 is TGTGCCAGCAGGTCGACAGGGAAGGACACTGAAGCTTTCTTT. This rearrangement joins TRBV7-3 to TRBJ1-1; TRBD1 matches at 7 bases. The V gene end was trimmed by 6 bases and the J gene end by 3 bases; junction bases not matched to a gene: 7. This CDR3 spans 14 amino acids. Looked up from germline, CDR1 is SGHTA and CDR2 is FQGTGA. The full variable domain, rest sourced from reference TRBV7-3 and TRBJ1-1, is GAGVSQTPSNKVTEKGKYVELRCDPISGHTALYWYRQSLGQGPEFLIYFQGTGAADDSGLPNDRFFAVRPEGSVSTLKIQRTERGDSAVYLCASRSTGKDTEAFFGQGTRLTVV.

This clone was detected only once. V usage is TRBV18 and J usage is TRBJ2-3; 8 bases agree with TRBD1. Germline CDR1 and CDR2: KGHSH and LQKENI. The CDR3 sequence is 16 residues long. V was clipped by 0 bases and J by 3 bases; unmatched bases: 5. CDR3 in amino acids: CASSPPGQGSTDTQYF. CDR3 bases: TGTGCCAGCTCACCACCCGGACAGGGATCAACAGATACGCAGTATTTT.

J is TRBJ2-7 and V is TRBV28, with D perhaps matching TRBD1 (5 bases). The V end lost 5 bases, the J end lost 2 bases, and 13 bases lay between the germline ends. CDR1 and CDR2 from the germline V gene are MDHEN and SYDVKM. The CDR3 contains 14 residues. The CDR3 protein is CASSDKTATYEQYF. CDR3 bases: TGTGCCAGCAGTGACAAGACAGCTACCTACGAGCAGTACTTC.

The chain carries TRBV7-9 and TRBJ2-7; 12 bases match TRBD2. Germline CDR1 is SEHNR and CDR2 is FQNEAQ (reference sequence). The CDR3 is made up of 14 amino acids. J gave up 7 bases and V 5 bases, and 6 bases lay outside the gene matches. CDR3 region: CASSVLAGGEEQYF. CDR3 DNA sequence: TGTGCCAGCAGCGTACTAGCGGGGGGTGAGGAGCAGTACTTC. Based on the CDR3 plus reference TRBV7-9 and TRBJ2-7, the full variable domain is DTGVSQNPRHKITKRGQNVTFRCDPISEHNRLYWYRQTLGQGPEFLTYFQNEAQLEKSRLLSDRFSAERPKGSFSTLEIQRTEQGDSAMYLCASSVLAGGEEQYFGPGTRLTVT.

In its sample, this clone was seen once. V and J are TRBV7-2 and TRBJ2-1; D gene ambiguous. V was pared by 5 bases and J by 4 bases, with 15 bases between. This CDR3 is 15 amino acids long. Germline values: CDR1 SGHTA, CDR2 FQGNSA. The CDR3, as DNA: TGTGCCAGCAGCGAGAGGTTGCTAGATTACAATGAGCAGTTCTTC. This codes for CASSERLLDYNEQFF.

A single count supports this clone. The CDR3 loop reads CASSKVVRTSGPYNEQFF. The CDR3 region has the DNA TGTGCCAGCAGCAAAGTTGTGAGAACTAGCGGGCCCTACAATGAGCAGTTCTTC. The chain has TRBV21-1 and TRBJ2-1; no DNA check was done on the table's D call, TRBD2. TRBV21-1 is labeled a pseudogene. This CDR3 contains 18 residues.

The chain uses TRBV7-2 and TRBJ2-7; D gene unclear. CDR1 is SGHTA, CDR2 FQGNSA, per germline. The CDR3 has 14 residues. Trimming removed 5 bases from V and 4 bases from J, with 15 bases in between. CDR3 bases: TGTGCCAGCAGCCCGAGCCCAGGAAAATACGAGCAGTACTTC. Its translation: CASSPSPGKYEQYF. Full variable domain (missing parts from reference TRBV7-2 and TRBJ2-7): GAGVSQSPSNKVTEKGKDVELRCDPISGHTALYWYRQSLGQGLEFLIYFQGNSAPDKSGLPSDRFSAERTGGSVSTLTIQRTQQEDSAVYLCASSPSPGKYEQYFGPGTRLTVT.

CDR3 DNA: TGTGCCAGCAGCACTACACCTCTACGAAATTCACCCCTCCACTTT. Translation gives CASSTTPLRNSPLHF. The chain recombines TRBV11-2 with TRBJ1-6; D uncertain. V dropped 5 bases and J dropped 7 bases, with 15 bases sitting between them. The length of the CDR3 is 15 residues. Germline CDR1 and CDR2: SGHAT and FQNNGV. Supplemented by reference TRBV11-2 and TRBJ1-6, the full variable domain reads EAGVAQSPRYKIIEKRQSVAFWCNPISGHATLYWYQQILGQGPKLLIQFQNNGVVDDSQLPKDRFSAERLKGVDSTLKIQPAKLEDSAVYLCASSTTPLRNSPLHFGNGTRLTVT.

This rearrangement joins TRBV18 to TRBJ1-4; D might be TRBD1 (5 bases). Trimming pared 2 bases from V and 1 base from J, leaving 11 bases between. In germline, CDR1 is KGHSH, CDR2 LQKENI. This CDR3 is 16 amino acids long. CDR3: CASSPFGGVTNEKLFF. Written as DNA, the CDR3 is TGTGCCAGCTCACCATTTGGAGGGGTAACTAATGAAAAACTGTTTTTT.

The table lists this clone with a few counts. The V gene is TRBV7-9, the J gene TRBJ2-1; 7 bases are shared with TRBD1. With 5 bases clipped from V and 6 bases from J, the junction kept 1 base outside the gene matches. Per the germline V gene, CDR1 is SEHNR and CDR2 is FQNEAQ (reference sequence). This CDR3 comprises 12 residues. CDR3 protein: CASSRQGNEQFF. In nucleotides, the CDR3 is TGTGCCAGCAGCCGACAGGGCAATGAGCAGTTCTTC.

This sequence joins TRBV7-2 and TRBJ1-2; 8 bases line up with TRBD1. In germline, CDR1 is SGHTA, CDR2 FQGNSA. This CDR3 contains 15 residues. V shed 4 bases and J 5 bases; nucleotides not matched to a gene: 9. This CDR3 is CASSSIQTGAYGYTF. The CDR3 DNA sequence: TGTGCCAGCAGCTCAATTCAGACAGGGGCGTATGGCTACACCTTC.

The rearrangement uses TRBV5-1 and TRBJ2-1, with a weak D call TRBD1 (6 bases). Deletions cut 2 bases from V and 8 bases from J, with 11 bases between. The CDR3 totals 13 residues. Germline assignment: CDR1 SGHRS and CDR2 YFSETQ. The DNA for the CDR3 is TGCGCCAGCAGCTTAGGGGGACGGGATGAGCAGTTCTTC. This encodes CASSLGGRDEQFF.

In this sample, this clone turned up a few times. The chain couples TRBV12-3 or TRBV12-4 to TRBJ2-1; possibly TRBD2 for D (5 bases). The CDR3 has 13 amino acids. V lost 6 bases, J lost 6 bases, and 12 bases lay in between. The CDR3 bases are TGTGCCAGCAGACCGCGGGCTACCAATGAGCAGTTCTTC. It yields the protein CASRPRATNEQFF.

The chain combines TRBV20-1 with TRBJ1-2; unclear D gene. The CDR3 spans 11 residues. The germline V gene encodes CDR1 DFQATT and CDR2 SNEGSKA (reference sequence). V lost 4 bases and J lost 1, with 4 bases in between. The CDR3 region is CSANINYGYTF. As DNA, the CDR3 is TGCAGTGCTAACATTAACTATGGCTACACCTTC.